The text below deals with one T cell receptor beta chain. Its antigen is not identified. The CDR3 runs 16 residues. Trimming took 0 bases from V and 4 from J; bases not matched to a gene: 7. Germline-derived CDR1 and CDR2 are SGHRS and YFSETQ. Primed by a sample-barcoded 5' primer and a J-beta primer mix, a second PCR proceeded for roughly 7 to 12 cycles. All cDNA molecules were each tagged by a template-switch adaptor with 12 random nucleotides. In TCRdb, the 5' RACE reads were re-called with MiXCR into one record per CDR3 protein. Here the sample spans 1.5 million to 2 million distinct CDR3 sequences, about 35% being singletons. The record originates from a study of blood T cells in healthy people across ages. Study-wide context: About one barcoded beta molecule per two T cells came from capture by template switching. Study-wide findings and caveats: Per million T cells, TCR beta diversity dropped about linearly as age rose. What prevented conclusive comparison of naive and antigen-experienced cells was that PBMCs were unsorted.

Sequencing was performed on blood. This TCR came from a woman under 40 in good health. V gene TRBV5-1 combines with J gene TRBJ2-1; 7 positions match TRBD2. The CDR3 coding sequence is TGCGCCAGCAGCTTGGAGTGGCGGGAGCCTTACAATGAGCAGTTCTTC. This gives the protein CASSLEWREPYNEQFF.